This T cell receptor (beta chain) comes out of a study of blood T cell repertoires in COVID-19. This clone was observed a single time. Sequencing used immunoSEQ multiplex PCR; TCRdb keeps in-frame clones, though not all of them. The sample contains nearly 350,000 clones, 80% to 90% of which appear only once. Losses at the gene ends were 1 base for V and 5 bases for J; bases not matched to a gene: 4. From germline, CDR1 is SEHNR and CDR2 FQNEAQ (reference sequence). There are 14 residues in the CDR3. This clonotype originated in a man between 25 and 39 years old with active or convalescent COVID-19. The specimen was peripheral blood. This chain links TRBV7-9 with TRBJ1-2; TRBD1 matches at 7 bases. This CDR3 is CASSLGSGGYGYTF. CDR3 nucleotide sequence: TGTGCCAGCAGCTTAGGCTCAGGGGGTTATGGCTACACCTTC. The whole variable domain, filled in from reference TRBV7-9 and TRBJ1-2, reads DTGVSQNPRHKITKRGQNVTFRCDPISEHNRLYWYRQTLGQGPEFLTYFQNEAQLEKSRLLSDRFSAERPKGSFSTLEIQRTEQGDSAMYLCASSLGSGGYGYTFGSGTRLTVV.